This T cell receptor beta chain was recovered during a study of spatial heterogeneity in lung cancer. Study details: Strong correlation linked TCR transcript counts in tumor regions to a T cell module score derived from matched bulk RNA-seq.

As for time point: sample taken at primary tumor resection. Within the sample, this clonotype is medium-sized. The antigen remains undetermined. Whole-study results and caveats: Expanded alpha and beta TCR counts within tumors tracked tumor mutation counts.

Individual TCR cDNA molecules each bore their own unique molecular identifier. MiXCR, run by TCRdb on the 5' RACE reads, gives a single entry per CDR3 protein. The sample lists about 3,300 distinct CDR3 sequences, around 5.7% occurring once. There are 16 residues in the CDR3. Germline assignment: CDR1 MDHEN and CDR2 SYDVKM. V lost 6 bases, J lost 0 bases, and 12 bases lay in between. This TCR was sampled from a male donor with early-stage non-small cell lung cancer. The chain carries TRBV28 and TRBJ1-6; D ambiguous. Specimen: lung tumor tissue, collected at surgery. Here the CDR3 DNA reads TGTGCCAGCAGATTAGATTTGAGCTCCTATAATTCACCCCTCCACTTT. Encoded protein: CASRLDLSSYNSPLHF.